One and the same sample provided the 3 T cell receptor beta chains below, sequenced in a study of cytomegalovirus exposure and HLA in healthy donors. 13 Jbeta primers and 60 Vbeta primers were used for the PCR. Data came from immunoSEQ multiplex PCR; TCRdb stores just in-frame clones and leaves some out. The repertoire holds 70,000 to 95,000 clones, with 80% as singletons. Sequences were obtained from PBMCs. The receptors shown here come from a male donor in good health and CMV-seronegative.

The J gene is TRBJ2-5, the V gene TRBV28; 11 bases fit TRBD1. The J call may be faulty, since TRBJ2-7 better matches the DNA end. Germline V gene data show CDR1 as MDHEN and CDR2 as SYDVKM. CDR3 size: 14 residues. CDR3 nucleotides: TGTGCCAGCACCGGGGACAGGGGGGTTTACGAGCAGTACTTC. Its protein is CASTGDRGVYEQYF.

The chain links TRBV11-3 to TRBJ2-1, with D maybe TRBD2 (5 bases). Trimming shortened V by 1 base and J by 4 bases, and 8 bases separated the two germline ends. CDR1 is SGHNT, CDR2 YENEEA, per germline. This CDR3 comprises 14 residues. CDR3 amino acids: CASSLGGGYNEQFF. CDR3 nucleotides: TGTGCCAGCAGCTTAGGAGGCGGGTACAATGAGCAGTTCTTC.

Regarding this clone: Germline is not matched at one junction end, which may reflect a read error. This rearrangement joins TRBV27 to TRBJ1-5; 7 bases are a match to TRBD1. The V gene's germline CDR1 is MNHEY and CDR2 SMNVEV (reference sequence). The CDR3 is 15 residues long. The chain's CDR3 is CASSFSSTGYQPQNF. In DNA, the CDR3 is TGTGCCAGCAGTTTTAGTTCGACAGGGTATCAGCCCCAGAATTTT.